This T cell receptor (beta chain) was recovered during a study of T-cell reconstitution after alpha-beta-depleted transplantation in children. Broader study findings: Once a year had passed after transplant, T-cell counts and diversity came mostly from newly produced T cells. Roughly two months post-transplant, alpha-beta T cells reportedly originated from several hundred graft clones that had expanded.

The CDR3 is made up of 19 amino acids. The germline V gene encodes CDR1 SGHRS and CDR2 YFSETQ. V lost 1 base to trimming and J lost 0 bases, with 17 bases between them. As to this clonotype: Its target is not known.

The library targeted TCRbeta and was prepared with unique molecular identifiers. TCRdb independently ran MiXCR on the PCR reads; one entry per CDR3 protein. The sample has about 980,000 distinct CDR3 sequences, roughly 29% seen once; the top ten hold 25% to 35%. This TCR came from a boy in the first two years of life who had a stem cell transplant for SCID, so the T cells may come from the graft donor. The chain uses TRBV5-1 and TRBJ2-6; unclear D gene. The sample was PBMCs, mostly from graft donor cells, taken 360 days after TCRalphabeta/CD19-depleted stem cell transplant. The CDR3 DNA is TGCGCCAGCAGCTTGTTAGGGCAAAAGACCCGCTCTGGGGCCAACGTCCTGACTTTC. It specifies CASSLLGQKTRSGANVLTF.